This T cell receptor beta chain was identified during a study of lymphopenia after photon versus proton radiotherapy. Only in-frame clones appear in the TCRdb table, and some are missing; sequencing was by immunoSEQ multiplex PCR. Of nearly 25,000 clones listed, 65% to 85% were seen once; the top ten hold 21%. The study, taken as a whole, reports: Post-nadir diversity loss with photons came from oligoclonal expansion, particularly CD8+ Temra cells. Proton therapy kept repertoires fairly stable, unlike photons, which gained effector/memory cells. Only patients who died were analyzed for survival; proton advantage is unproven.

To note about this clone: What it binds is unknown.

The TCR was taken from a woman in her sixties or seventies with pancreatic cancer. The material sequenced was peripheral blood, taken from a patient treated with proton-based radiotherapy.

In nucleotides, the CDR3 is TGTGCCAGCAGCGGTGGGACTAGCGGGAGGACAGATACGCAGTATTTT. Its translation: CASSGGTSGRTDTQYF. The gene calls are TRBV5-5 and TRBJ2-3, with 15 nucleotides matching TRBD2. The CDR3 covers 16 residues. In germline, CDR1 is SGHKS, CDR2 YYEKEE (reference sequence). V gave up 4 bases and J gave up 3 bases; unmatched junction bases: 3. The entire variable domain, with the rest obtained from reference TRBV5-5 and TRBJ2-3, is as follows: DAGVTQSPTHLIKTRGQQVTLRCSPISGHKSVSWYQQVLGQGPQFIFQYYEKEERGRGNFPDRFSARQFPNYSSELNVNALLLGDSALYLCASSGGTSGRTDTQYFGPGTRLTVL.